This is a list of T cell receptor beta chains from one sample in a study of cytomegalovirus exposure and HLA in healthy donors. Sequencing was performed with immunoSEQ multiplex PCR; in TCRdb, only in-frame clones are kept and a portion is missing. The profile shows about 120,000 clones, roughly 70% of them singletons. Material: PBMCs. The receptors stem from a young woman in good health and CMV-seronegative. CDR3s include the opening cysteine and the closing phenylalanine or tryptophan. A D gene is named only where the DNA matches it firmly. Clone size is given for some rows only: seen once, a few or many times, or a class if the clone is expanded.

j_call v_call d_call clone_size cdr3_nt cdr3_aa
TRBJ1-1 TRBV7-9 TRBD1 - TGTGCCAGCAGCCGGGGGACAGCAAATTCCAACACTGAAGCTTTCTTT CASSRGTANSNTEAFF
TRBJ2-7 TRBV6-1 - - TGTGCCAGCAGCAGAGGACAGTACTACGAGCAGTACTTC CASSRGQYYEQYF
TRBJ1-2 TRBV5-4 - - TGTGCCAGCAGCTCCACGGGGGGCGACTATGGCTACACCTTC CASSSTGGDYGYTF
TRBJ2-3 TRBV19 - - TGTGCCAGTAGTCCCGAGGCCCAGGGGACAGATACGCAGTATTTT CASSPEAQGTDTQYF
TRBJ2-3 TRBV7-3 TRBD2 - TGTGCCAGCAGCCGGACTAGCGGGGTTGCAGATACGCAGTATTTT CASSRTSGVADTQYF
TRBJ2-2 TRBV13 - - TGTGCCAGCAGCCTGAACACCGGGGAGCTGTTTTTT CASSLNTGELFF
TRBJ2-7 TRBV21-1 - - TGTGCCAGCAGCACATGCCCAGGGACTGTCCTTGAGCAGTACTTC CASSTCPGTVLEQYF
TRBJ2-2 TRBV27 TRBD1 - TGTGCCAGCAGTTCGCCAGGGGGTGAGCTGTTTTTT CASSSPGGELFF
TRBJ1-2 TRBV7-2 TRBD1 once TGTGCCAGCAGCTATAGGGTTTTAGGGGGCTATGGCTATGGCTACACCTTC CASSYRVLGGYGYGYTF
TRBJ1-2 TRBV7-4 - - TGTGCGAGCAGCTTAGGGACTCTTAATCCGAGTGGCTACACCTTC CASSLGTLNPSGYTF
TRBJ2-6 TRBV19 TRBD1 - TGTGCCAGTAGCCCTCTAAGAGGGGGCTTCCACGTCCTGACTTTC CASSPLRGGFHVLTF
TRBJ1-1 TRBV19 - - TGTGCCGTAAGGAGGGGTTTGAACACTGAAGCTTTCTTT CAVRRGLNTEAFF
TRBJ2-3 TRBV5-4 TRBD1 - TGTGCCAGCAGCTTGGCCGGGACAGGGGGCACAGATACGCAGTATTTT CASSLAGTGGTDTQYF
TRBJ2-5 TRBV5-4 TRBD1 - TGTGCCAGCAGTTTTCAACAGGGGGCTAAGGTCGGGACCCAGTACTTC CASSFQQGAKVGTQYF